This T cell receptor (beta chain) was retrieved from a study of CD8+ T cells in alopecia areata. Study-wide results and caveats: Normal-skin resident alphabeta T cells also appear among scalp sample sequences. The study found higher clonality in lesional than normal scalp, especially in alopecia totalis/universalis. Shared TCR sequences were less clear between patients than in mice, possibly partly from HLA diversity.

Sorting of CD4+ and CD8+ T cells was performed on PBMCs. RNA extraction was followed by reverse transcription into cDNA, which acted as the sequencing template. Sequencing was performed with immunoSEQ multiplex PCR; in TCRdb, only in-frame clones are kept and a portion is missing. In the table there are 90,000 to 120,000 clones, around 55% of which are singletons. V was pared by 0 bases and J by 5 bases, with 7 bases between. Germline CDR1 and CDR2: LGHNA and YNFKEQ. The CDR3 loop spans 13 amino acids. In the case of this clone: Antigen unknown.

The chain is built from TRBV4-2 and TRBJ2-5; D is unresolved. This sequence originates from a human donor in good health. Sequenced sample: CD8+ T cells sorted from blood. The CDR3 here is CASSQDGWETQYF. CDR3 nucleotides: TGTGCCAGCAGCCAAGATGGGTGGGAGACCCAGTACTTC.